This T cell receptor beta chain was documented in a study of shared clonotypes between healthy human individuals. Germline values: CDR1 SGDLS, CDR2 YYNGEE. The junction had 6 bases not matched to a gene; V was cut back by 3 bases and J by 3 bases. CDR3 size: 16 residues. Study processing details: For the immunoSEQ data, sequences were junction-only without quality scores, so filtering differed. Here immunoSEQ multiplex PCR was the method, and the copy in TCRdb shows in-frame clones only, minus some. V and J calls and clone size are copied from that table; D and trimming were computed from the DNA. The sample has more than 600,000 clones; about 90% are singletons. CD45RO-negative cells were positively selected for CCR7, leaving out terminally differentiated effector memory CD45RA+ cells.

The chain recombines TRBV9 with TRBJ2-2, with 9 bases fitting TRBD1. The specimen was naive CD8+ T cells sorted from blood. The clonotype comes from a man younger than 40 in good health. In DNA, the CDR3 is TGTGCCAGCAGCGACGGACAGGGGACGCACACCGGGGAGCTGTTTTTT. This gives the protein CASSDGQGTHTGELFF.